This T cell receptor (beta chain) comes out of a study of blood T cell repertoires in COVID-19. TCRdb's copy holds only in-frame clones and misses some; the assay was immunoSEQ multiplex PCR. The table shows around 150,000 clones, with around nine tenths occurring only once. This clone was counted between two and nine times. CDR3 length equals 16 residues. Looked up from germline, CDR1 is SGHVS and CDR2 is FNYEAQ. The V gene lost 5 bases and the J gene lost 0 bases, with 17 bases spanning the gap. The chain is built from TRBV7-6 and TRBJ2-7; possible D gene TRBD1, 6 bases. What was sequenced was peripheral blood. The TCR sequence derives from a woman aged 40 to 49 with acute or convalescent COVID-19. The CDR3 DNA reads as TGTGCCAGCAGCCTGGCTAGTACAGGGAGCTCCTACGAGCAGTACTTC. The encoded protein is CASSLASTGSSYEQYF.